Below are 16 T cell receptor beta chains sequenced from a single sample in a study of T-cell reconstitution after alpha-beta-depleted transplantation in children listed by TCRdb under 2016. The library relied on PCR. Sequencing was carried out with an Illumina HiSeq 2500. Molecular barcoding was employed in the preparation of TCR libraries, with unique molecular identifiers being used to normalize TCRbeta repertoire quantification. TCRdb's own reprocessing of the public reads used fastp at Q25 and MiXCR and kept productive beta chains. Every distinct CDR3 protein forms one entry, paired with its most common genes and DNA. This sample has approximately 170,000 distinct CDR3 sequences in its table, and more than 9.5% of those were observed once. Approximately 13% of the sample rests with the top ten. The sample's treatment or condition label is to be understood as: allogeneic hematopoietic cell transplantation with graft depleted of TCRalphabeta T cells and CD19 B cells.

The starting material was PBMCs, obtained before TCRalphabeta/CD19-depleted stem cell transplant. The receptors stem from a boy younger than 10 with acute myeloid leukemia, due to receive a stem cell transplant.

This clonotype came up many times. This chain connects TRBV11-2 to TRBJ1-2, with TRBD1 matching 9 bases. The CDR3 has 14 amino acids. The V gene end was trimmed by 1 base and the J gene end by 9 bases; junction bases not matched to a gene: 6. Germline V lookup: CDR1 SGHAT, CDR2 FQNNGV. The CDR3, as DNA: TGTGCCAGCAGCTTAGGAGTAACAGGGGGCAGCTACACCTTC. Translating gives CASSLGVTGGSYTF. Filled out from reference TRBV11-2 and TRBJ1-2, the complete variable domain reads EAGVAQSPRYKIIEKRQSVAFWCNPISGHATLYWYQQILGQGPKLLIQFQNNGVVDDSQLPKDRFSAERLKGVDSTLKIQPAKLEDSAVYLCASSLGVTGGSYTFGSGTRLTVV.

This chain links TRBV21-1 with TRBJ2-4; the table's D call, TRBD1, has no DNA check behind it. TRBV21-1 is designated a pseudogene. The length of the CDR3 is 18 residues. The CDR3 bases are TGTGCCAGCAGCACCCAGGGACAGGGTTCTGTTGCCAAAAACATTCAGTACTTC. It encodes CASSTQGQGSVAKNIQYF.

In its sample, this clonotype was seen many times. This CDR3 is CSVTREANYGYTF. For the CDR3, the DNA is TGCAGCGTTACAAGGGAAGCTAACTATGGCTACACCTTC. The chain has TRBV29-1 and TRBJ1-2, with D unclear. Germline lookup yields CDR1 SQVTM and CDR2 ANQGSEA. V dropped 5 bases and J dropped 0 bases, with 10 bases sitting between them. The CDR3 sequence is 13 residues long.

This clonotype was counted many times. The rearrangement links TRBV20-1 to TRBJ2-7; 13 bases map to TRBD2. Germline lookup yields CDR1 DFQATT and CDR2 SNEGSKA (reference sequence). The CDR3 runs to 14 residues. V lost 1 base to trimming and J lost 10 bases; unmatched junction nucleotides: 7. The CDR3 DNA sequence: TGCAGTGCTAGAGGCCCTCGGACTAGCGGGAGTCAGTACTTC. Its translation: CSARGPRTSGSQYF.

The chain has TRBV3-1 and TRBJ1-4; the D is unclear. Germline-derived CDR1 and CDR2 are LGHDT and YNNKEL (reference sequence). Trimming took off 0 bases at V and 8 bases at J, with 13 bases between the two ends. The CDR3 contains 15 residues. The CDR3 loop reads CASSQDAARREKLFF. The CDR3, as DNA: TGTGCCAGCAGCCAAGACGCAGCCCGGCGCGAAAAACTGTTTTTT.

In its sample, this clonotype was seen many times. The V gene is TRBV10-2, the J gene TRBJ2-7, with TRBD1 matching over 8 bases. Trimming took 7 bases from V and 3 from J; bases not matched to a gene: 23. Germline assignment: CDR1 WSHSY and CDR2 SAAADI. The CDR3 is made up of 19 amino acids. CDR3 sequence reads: CASTSRQGAQVGSLYEQYF. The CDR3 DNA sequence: TGCGCCAGCACATCACGTCAGGGGGCTCAAGTGGGTTCACTCTACGAGCAGTACTTC.

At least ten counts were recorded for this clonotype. The DNA of the CDR3 is TGTGCCAGCAGTCTGCGGGACACAATGAACACTGAAGCTTTCTTT. It encodes CASSLRDTMNTEAFF. This chain uses TRBV6-2 or TRBV6-3 with TRBJ1-1, with a weak D call TRBD1 (6 bases). Trimming shortened V by 5 bases and J by 0 bases, and 13 bases separated the two germline ends. The CDR3 has 15 residues. Looked up from germline, CDR1 is MNHEY and CDR2 is SVGEGT.

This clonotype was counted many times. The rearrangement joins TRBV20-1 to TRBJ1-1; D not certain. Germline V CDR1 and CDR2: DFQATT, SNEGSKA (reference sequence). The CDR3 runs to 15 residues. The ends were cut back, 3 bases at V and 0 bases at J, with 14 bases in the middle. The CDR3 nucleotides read TGCAGTGCTAGTCTGCGACAACCCATGAACACTGAAGCTTTCTTT. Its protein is CSASLRQPMNTEAFF.

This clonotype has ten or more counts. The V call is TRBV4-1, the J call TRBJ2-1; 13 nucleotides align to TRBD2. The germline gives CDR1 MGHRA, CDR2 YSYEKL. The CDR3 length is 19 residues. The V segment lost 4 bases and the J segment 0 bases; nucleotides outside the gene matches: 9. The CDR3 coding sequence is TGCGCCAGCAGCCGAATACCGGGACTAGCGGGGTCCTCCTACAATGAGCAGTTCTTC. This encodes CASSRIPGLAGSSYNEQFF.

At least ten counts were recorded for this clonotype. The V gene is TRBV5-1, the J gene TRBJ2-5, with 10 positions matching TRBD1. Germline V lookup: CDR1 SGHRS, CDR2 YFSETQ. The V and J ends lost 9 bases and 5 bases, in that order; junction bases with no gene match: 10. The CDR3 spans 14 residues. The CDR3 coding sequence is TGCGCCACACGACAGGGGGCGCTTTCGGAGACCCAGTACTTC. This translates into CATRQGALSETQYF.

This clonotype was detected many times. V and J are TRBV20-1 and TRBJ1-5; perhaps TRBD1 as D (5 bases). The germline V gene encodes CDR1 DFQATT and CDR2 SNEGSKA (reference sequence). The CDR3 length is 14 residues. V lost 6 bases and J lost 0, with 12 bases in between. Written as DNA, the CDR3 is TGCAGTGCCCTTGAGGGGCGTAGCAATCAGCCCCAGCATTTT. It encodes CSALEGRSNQPQHF.

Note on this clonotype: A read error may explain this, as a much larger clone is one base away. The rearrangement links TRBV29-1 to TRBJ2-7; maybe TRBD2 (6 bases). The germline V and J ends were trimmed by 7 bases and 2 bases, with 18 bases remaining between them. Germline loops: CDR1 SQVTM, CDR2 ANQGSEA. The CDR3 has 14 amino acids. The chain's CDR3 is CSALPAEGTYEQYF. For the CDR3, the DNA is TGCAGCGCTCTTCCGGCGGAGGGGACCTACGAGCAGTACTTC.

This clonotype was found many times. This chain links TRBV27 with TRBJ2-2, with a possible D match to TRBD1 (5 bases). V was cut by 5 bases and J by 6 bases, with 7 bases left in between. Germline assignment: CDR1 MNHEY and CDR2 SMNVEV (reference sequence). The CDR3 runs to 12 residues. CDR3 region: CASSAGSGELFF. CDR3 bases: TGTGCCAGCAGTGCAGGGTCCGGGGAGCTGTTTTTT.

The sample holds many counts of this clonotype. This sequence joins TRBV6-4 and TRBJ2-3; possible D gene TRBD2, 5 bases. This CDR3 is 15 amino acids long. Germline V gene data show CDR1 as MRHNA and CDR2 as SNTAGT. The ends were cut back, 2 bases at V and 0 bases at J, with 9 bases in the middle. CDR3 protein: CASSDGSSSTDTQYF. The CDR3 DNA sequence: TGTGCCAGCAGTGACGGGAGTTCTAGCACAGATACGCAGTATTTT.

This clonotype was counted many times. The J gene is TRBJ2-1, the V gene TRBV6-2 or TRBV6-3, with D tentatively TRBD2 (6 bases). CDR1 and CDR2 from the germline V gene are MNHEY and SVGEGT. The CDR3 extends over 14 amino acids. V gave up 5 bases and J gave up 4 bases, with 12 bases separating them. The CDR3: CASSGGDWYNEQFF. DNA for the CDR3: TGTGCCAGCAGTGGCGGGGACTGGTACAATGAGCAGTTCTTC.

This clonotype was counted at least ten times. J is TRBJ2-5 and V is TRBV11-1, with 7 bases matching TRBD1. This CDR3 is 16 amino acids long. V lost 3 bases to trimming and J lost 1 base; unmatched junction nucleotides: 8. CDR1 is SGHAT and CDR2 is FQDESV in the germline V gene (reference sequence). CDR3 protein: CASSLNRDSLQETQYF. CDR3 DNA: TGTGCCAGCAGCTTGAACCGGGACAGTCTCCAAGAGACCCAGTACTTC.